This record covers a single T cell receptor beta chain. This entry comes from a study of blood T cell repertoires in COVID-19. Study-level information: Sites across the United States, Italy and Spain contributed samples from acute and convalescent COVID-19. PBMCs, B-cell-depleted T cells, or T cells provided the cDNA or gDNA that made up the material.

The germline V gene encodes CDR1 SGHTA and CDR2 FQGTGA. The CDR3 runs 13 residues. Trimming took 5 bases from V and 3 from J; bases not matched to a gene: 3. Original methodology: It was from reference gene primer amplification that nucleated cell counts were estimated. The protocol was immunoSEQ multiplex PCR, while the TCRdb copy is restricted to in-frame clones and leaves out a portion. That table is the source of V, J and clone size, and D and trimming were worked out from the DNA. The sample consists of more than 80,000 clones, about 85% of them appearing once. This receptor was obtained from a woman of 80 years or more with COVID-19, enrolled during active disease. V gene TRBV7-3 combines with J gene TRBJ2-7; 8 bases fit TRBD1. Sequences were obtained from peripheral blood. CDR3 protein: CASSRTGNYEQYF. In DNA form, the CDR3 reads TGTGCCAGCAGCCGGACAGGGAACTACGAGCAGTACTTC.